This TCR beta chain stems from a study of T cell responses to AZD1222 COVID-19 vaccine (dated by TCRdb to the early 2020s). For context, the study as a whole: A total of under 250 trial participants underwent TCR sequencing, of whom roughly 210 had received two doses of AZD1222 and about 26 had received two doses of the MenACWY control vaccine. Trial participants were enrolled into age subgroups of 18-55, 56-69 and 70-plus years, which contained 148, 28 and 57 TCR-sequenced participants, respectively. Overall study outcomes, separate from this receptor: Only five to seven AZD1222 recipients were SARS-CoV-2 seropositive at baseline, limiting conclusions about previously exposed vaccinees. After two AZD1222 doses, both the breadth and the depth of spike-specific TCRs were significantly higher than at day 0 and than in MenACWY recipients. No day 14 peak-response samples were available, so repertoires were characterized only after the peak T cell response. Vaccine-associated CD4 TCRs spanned the whole spike protein, with dominant responses in regions 160-218 and 743-854. Epitopes outside the regions mutated in the B.1.351 and B.1.1.7 variants were reportedly recognized by nearly half of the unique spike-specific TCRs. In the small 56-69-year group, the increase in depth fell short of significance, most likely because of low power. Participants were mostly white British, with more females than males. The authors suggested clonal diversity may have been underestimated.

The CDR3 regions of human TCRbeta chains were analyzed by immunosequencing. In the paper's pipeline: TCRs in the repertoires were compared against a reference library of SARS-CoV-2-specific TCRs that had been generated with the MIRA antigen-specificity platform. Breadth was defined as the fraction of unique TCRs that were SARS-CoV-2-associated, and depth was defined as the fraction of total T cells that were SARS-CoV-2-associated. Using the MIRA data, each spike-specific TCR was mapped to the spike region that the TCR reacts to and placed in a CD4 or CD8 class. Log10-transformed breadth and depth values were compared by one-way ANOVA with Sidak's multiple comparisons tests. As stored in TCRdb, this immuneACCESS dataset retains in-frame rearrangements with V and J assigned. A fraction of the clones does not appear; measured against another copy, unresolved V genes explain less than half of the discrepancy, and the remainder lacks a known reason. Clone size and the V and J calls come from that table; the DNA yielded D and trimming. This sample lists roughly 140,000 clones; roughly 88% were detected once. The leading ten clones occupy around 1.8% of the sample.

Points on this clone: Its antigen target is currently unknown. Qualities for individual bases were not recorded, and no much larger clone is one base off.

The time point label, read with the paper, signifies: about 28 days (+/-7) after the second vaccine dose. AZD1222 recipients with second doses at about 4 weeks or about 12 weeks were pooled, because spike-specific TCR depth and breadth did not differ between schedules. The vaccinee samples were drawn from two UK trials, COV001 and COV002, one of which was a single-blind randomized controlled phase 2/3 trial testing AZD1222 (ChAdOx1 nCoV-19) in healthy adults. For TCRbeta chain sequencing, PBMC samples from trial participants were taken at day 0 and at day 28 after the second dose. According to the germline V gene, CDR1 reads SQVTM and CDR2 reads ANQGSEA. The CDR3, cysteine through phenylalanine, is 10 amino acids long. The only DNA kept is the CDR3, 30 bases in frame from the first base. V loses 7 bases of germline sequence and J loses 6 bases, and the interval between the two ends is 8 bases.

This specimen was peripheral blood, taken 28 days after the second AZD1222 dose. The receptor's source is an adult who received the AZD1222 COVID-19 vaccine. The sequence joins TRBV29-1 to TRBJ2-3, and the D gene may be TRBD1, 7 bases matching. The DNA reads TGCAGCGCAGGGGGGGATACGCAGTATTTT. This encodes CSAGGDTQYF.